One T cell receptor beta chain is described in this entry. As yet, its antigen is unknown. This CDR3 spans 17 amino acids. V was pared by 3 bases and J by 4 bases, with 18 bases between. CDR1 MGHRA and CDR2 YSYEKL come from the germline V gene. Assay used: immunoSEQ multiplex PCR; TCRdb lists only in-frame clones, some missing. The sample yields about 180,000 clones, 87% seen once. The data were obtained in a study of Ad26.COV2.S vaccination and SARS-CoV-2 variants. Findings and limits, study-wide: Among vaccine recipients, spike-specific TCR breadth exceeded that of placebo recipients.

The rearrangement joins TRBV4-1 to TRBJ2-2, with D perhaps matching TRBD2 (6 bases). The source was peripheral blood, collected after recovery from COVID-19. This TCR derives from a human donor who had recovered from COVID-19. CDR3 sequence: CASSQGGLTAGTGELFF. In nucleotides, the CDR3 is TGCGCCAGCAGCCAGGGGGGACTCACGGCGGGCACCGGGGAGCTGTTTTTT.